The next 5 T cell receptor beta chains were all read from a single sample in a study of CD8+ T cells in alopecia areata. After isolation, RNA underwent reverse transcription to generate cDNA as the sequencing template. The assay was immunoSEQ multiplex PCR, and TCRdb's table has in-frame clones only and misses some. The sample shows 95,000 to 120,000 clones, 50% to 70% of them seen only once. Sequencing was performed on NKG2D-low CD8+ T cells sorted from blood. The receptor source for this set is a human donor with alopecia areata.

As DNA, the CDR3 is TGCAGCGTTGACACAGGCTATGGCTACACCTTC. Translated, it gives CSVDTGYGYTF. This sequence joins TRBV29-1 and TRBJ1-2, with D tentatively TRBD1 (5 bases). V shed 3 bases and J shed 4 bases, with 6 bases lying between them. In germline, CDR1 is SQVTM, CDR2 ANQGSEA. This CDR3 has 11 amino acids.

The V and J genes are TRBV29-1 and TRBJ2-5; D gene uncertain. The CDR3 totals 13 residues. V was cut by 4 bases and J by 3 bases, with 12 bases left in between. Germline-derived CDR1 and CDR2 are SQVTM and ANQGSEA. The CDR3 DNA is TGCAGCGTTGTAGGTATTCAGAAAGAGACCCAGTACTTC. Translated: CSVVGIQKETQYF.

In this sample, this clone turned up a few times. The chain recombines TRBV27 with TRBJ1-1; D gene unclear. Germline assignment: CDR1 MNHEY and CDR2 SMNVEV (reference sequence). Between the trimmed V and J ends, which lost 8 bases and 1 base, there was a span of 11 bases. This CDR3 has 13 residues. The CDR3 DNA is TGTGCCAGCGCCCCAGCCCAGAACACTGAAGCTTTCTTT. Protein product: CASAPAQNTEAFF.

The V call is TRBV29-1, the J call TRBJ2-1, with D perhaps matching TRBD1 (5 bases). The CDR3 totals 15 residues. Germline lookup yields CDR1 SQVTM and CDR2 ANQGSEA. V was shortened by 5 bases and J by 5 bases, with 19 bases between the two germline ends. The CDR3 sequence: CSVLNSGPRDNEQFF. The CDR3 bases are TGCAGCGTTCTCAACTCTGGGCCCAGGGACAATGAGCAGTTCTTC.

This clone came up once. The chain uses TRBV30 and TRBJ1-1, with D perhaps TRBD1 (6 bases). Trimming shortened V by 3 bases and J by 6 bases, and 11 bases separated the two germline ends. Germline V gene lookup returns CDR1 GTSNPN and CDR2 SVGIG (reference sequence). The CDR3 runs to 12 residues. In DNA, the CDR3 is TGTGCCTGGAGACAGGGTACATCTGAAGCTTTCTTT. As protein: CAWRQGTSEAFF.